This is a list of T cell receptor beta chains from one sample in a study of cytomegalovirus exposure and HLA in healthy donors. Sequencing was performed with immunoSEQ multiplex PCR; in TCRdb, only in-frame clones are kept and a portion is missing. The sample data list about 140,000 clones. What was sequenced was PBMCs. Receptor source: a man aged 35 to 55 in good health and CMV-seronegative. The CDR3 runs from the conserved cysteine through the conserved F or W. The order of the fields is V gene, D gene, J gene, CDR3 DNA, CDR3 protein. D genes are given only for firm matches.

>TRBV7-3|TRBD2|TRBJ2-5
TGTGCCAGCAGCACCGGGACTAGCGGGGTGGGAGAGACCCAGTACTTC
CASSTGTSGVGETQYF
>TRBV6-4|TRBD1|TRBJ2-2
TGTGCCAGCAGCGACCGGGACAGATCCGGGGAGCTGTTTTTT
CASSDRDRSGELFF
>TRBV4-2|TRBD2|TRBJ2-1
TGTGCCAGCAGCCAAGATCCGGGGGGGGCCAATGAGCAGTTCTTC
CASSQDPGGANEQFF
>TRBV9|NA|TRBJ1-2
TGTGCCAGCAGCCCTAGCGGGGGGCCAAACTATGGCTACACCTTC
CASSPSGGPNYGYTF
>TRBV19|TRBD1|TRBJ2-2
TGTGCCAGTAGACGGGGGACAGGGGGTCACGGGGAGCTGTTTTTT
CASRRGTGGHGELFF
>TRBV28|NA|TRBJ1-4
TGTGCCAGCAGCTCAACTAATGAAAAACTGTTTTTT
CASSSTNEKLFF
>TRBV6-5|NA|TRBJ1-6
TGTGCCAGCAGCTTCGGACAGAGTGATTCACCCCTCCACTTT
CASSFGQSDSPLHF
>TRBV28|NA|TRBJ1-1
TGTGCCAGCAGTTTATATGGTGAGGGAATGAACACTGAAGCTTTCTTT
CASSLYGEGMNTEAFF
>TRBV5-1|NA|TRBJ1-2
TGCGCCAGCAGCTTGGAGTTACAGGGCTCTAACTATGGCTACACCTTC
CASSLELQGSNYGYTF
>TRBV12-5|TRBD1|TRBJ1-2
TGTGCTAGTGGTTTGCCCAGGACAGGGGGCCTCCGATTTGGCTACACCTTC
CASGLPRTGGLRFGYTF
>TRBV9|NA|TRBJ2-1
TGTGCCAGCGGGTCCGAGGGTCTCCCCCCACAGTTCTTC
CASGSEGLPPQFF
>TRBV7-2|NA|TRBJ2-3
TGTGCCAGCAGCCGAGGGCTCGGCAGGTTAGATACGCAGTATTTT
CASSRGLGRLDTQYF
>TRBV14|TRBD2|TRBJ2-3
TGTGCCAGCAGCCAAGATGCTGGCAGGGACTACTCAGATACGCAGTATTTT
CASSQDAGRDYSDTQYF
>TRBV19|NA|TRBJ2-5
TGTGCCAGTAGTGACAGGTCCCGAGAGACCCAGTACTTC
CASSDRSRETQYF
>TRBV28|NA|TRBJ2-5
TGTGCCAGCAGGCGTGAAGAGACCCAGTACTTC
CASRREETQYF
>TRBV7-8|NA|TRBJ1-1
TGTGCCAGCAGCCTACAGACCTGGACTGAAGCTTTCTTT
CASSLQTWTEAFF
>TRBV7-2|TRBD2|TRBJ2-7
TGTGCCAGCAGCTTACAGACTAGCGGGGGACGCCACGAGCAGTACTTC
CASSLQTSGGRHEQYF
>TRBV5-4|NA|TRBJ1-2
TGTGCCAGCAGCCCTGACAGGAACTATGGCTACACCTTC
CASSPDRNYGYTF
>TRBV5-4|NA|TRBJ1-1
TGTGCCAGCAGCGCCGCGCGGGGGCCCAACACTGAAGCTTTCTTT
CASSAARGPNTEAFF
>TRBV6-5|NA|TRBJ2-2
TGTGCCAGCAGTTACTCGGAAGGGGCCGGGGAGCTGTTTTTT
CASSYSEGAGELFF
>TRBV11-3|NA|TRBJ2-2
TGTGCCAGCAGCTTAGACAGGGGGGCCGGGGAGCTGTTTTTT
CASSLDRGAGELFF
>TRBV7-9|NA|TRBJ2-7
TGTGCCAGCAGCTTAGGGCAGGCGGGGGAGCAGTACTTC
CASSLGQAGEQYF
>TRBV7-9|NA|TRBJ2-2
TGTGCCAGCAGCCCGAGAGAGCTCACCGGGGAGCTGTTTTTT
CASSPRELTGELFF
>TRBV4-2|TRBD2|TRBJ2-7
TGTGCCAGCAGCCAAACAGCGGGGGCGAACTACGAGCAGTACTTC
CASSQTAGANYEQYF
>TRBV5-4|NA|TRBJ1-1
TGTGCCAGCAGCTTGTGGAGTCAAAACACTGAAGCTTTCTTT
CASSLWSQNTEAFF
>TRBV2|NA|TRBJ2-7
TGTGCCAGCAGTTTGGGACACTCCTACGAGCAGTACTTC
CASSLGHSYEQYF
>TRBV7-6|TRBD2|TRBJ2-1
TGTGCCAGCAGCTCCCCCGGGACTAGGGGGTATTGGGTTGAGCAGTTCTTC
CASSSPGTRGYWVEQFF
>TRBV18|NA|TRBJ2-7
TGTGCCAGCTCACCACTCGGGGTCGAGCAGTACTTC
CASSPLGVEQYF
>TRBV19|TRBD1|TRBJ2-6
TGTGCCAGTAGTTCTTACGGGACAGGGAGCTCTGGGGCCAACGTCCTGACTTTC
CASSSYGTGSSGANVLTF
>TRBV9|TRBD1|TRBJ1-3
TGTGCCAGCAGCAGATCCGGGACAGGGTCGCCTGGAAACACCATATATTTT
CASSRSGTGSPGNTIYF
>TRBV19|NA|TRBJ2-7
TGTGCCAGTAGTAAATTTGGGGGGAGCCCCTACGAGCAGTACTTC
CASSKFGGSPYEQYF
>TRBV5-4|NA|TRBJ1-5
TGTGCCAGCAGCTTGTGGCCCTATCAGCCCCAGCATTTT
CASSLWPYQPQHF
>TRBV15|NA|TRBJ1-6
TGTGCCACCGGAGGCTCCTATAATTCACCCCTCCACTTT
CATGGSYNSPLHF
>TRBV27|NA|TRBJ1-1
TGTGCCAGCAGTTTATCCGGTCATGTGAACACTGAAGCTTTCTTT
CASSLSGHVNTEAFF
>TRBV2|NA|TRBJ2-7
TGTGCCAGCAGTATAAATACAGGGCTGGGCGAGCAGTACTTC
CASSINTGLGEQYF
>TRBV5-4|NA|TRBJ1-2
TGTGCCAGCAGCTTGGAAGCGTATGGCTACACCTTC
CASSLEAYGYTF